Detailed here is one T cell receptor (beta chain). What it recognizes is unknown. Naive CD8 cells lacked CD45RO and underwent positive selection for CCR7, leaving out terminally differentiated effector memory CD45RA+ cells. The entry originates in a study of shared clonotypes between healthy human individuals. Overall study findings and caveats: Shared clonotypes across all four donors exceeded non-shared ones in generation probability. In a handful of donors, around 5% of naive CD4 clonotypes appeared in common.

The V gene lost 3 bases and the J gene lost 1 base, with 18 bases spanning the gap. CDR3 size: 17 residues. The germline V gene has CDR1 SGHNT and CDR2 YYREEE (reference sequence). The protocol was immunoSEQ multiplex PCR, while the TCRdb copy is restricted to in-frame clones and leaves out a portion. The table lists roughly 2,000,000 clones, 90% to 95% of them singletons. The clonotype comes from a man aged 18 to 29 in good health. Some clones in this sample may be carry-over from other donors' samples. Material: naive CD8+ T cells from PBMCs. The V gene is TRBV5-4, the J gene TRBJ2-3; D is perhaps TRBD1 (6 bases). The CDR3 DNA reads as TGTGCCAGCAGCTCTGGGGGCCGAGGAAGGCGCACAGATACGCAGTATTTT. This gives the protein CASSSGGRGRRTDTQYF.